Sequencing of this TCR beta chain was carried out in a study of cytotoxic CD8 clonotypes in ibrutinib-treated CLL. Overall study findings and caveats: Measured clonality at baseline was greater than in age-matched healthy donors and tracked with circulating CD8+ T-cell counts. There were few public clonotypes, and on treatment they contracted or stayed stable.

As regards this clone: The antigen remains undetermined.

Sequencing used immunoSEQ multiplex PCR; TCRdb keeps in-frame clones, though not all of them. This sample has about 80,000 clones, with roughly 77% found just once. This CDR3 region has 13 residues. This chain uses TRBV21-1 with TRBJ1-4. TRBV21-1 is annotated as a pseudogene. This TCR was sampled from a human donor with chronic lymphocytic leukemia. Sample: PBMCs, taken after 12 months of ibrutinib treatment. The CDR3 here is CASTPGFSEKLFF. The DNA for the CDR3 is TGTGCCAGCACCCCGGGCTTTTCCGAAAAACTGTTTTTT.